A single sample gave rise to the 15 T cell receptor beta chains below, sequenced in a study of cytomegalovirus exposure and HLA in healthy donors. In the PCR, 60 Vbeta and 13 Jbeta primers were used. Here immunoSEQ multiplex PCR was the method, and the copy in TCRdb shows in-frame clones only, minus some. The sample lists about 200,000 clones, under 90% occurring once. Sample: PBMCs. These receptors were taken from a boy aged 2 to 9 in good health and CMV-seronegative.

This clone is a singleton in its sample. CDR3 in amino acids: CASSRDRPNQPQHF. Here the CDR3 DNA reads TGTGCCAGCAGCCGCGACAGGCCCAATCAGCCCCAGCATTTT. The genes are TRBV6-5 and TRBJ1-5, with D perhaps TRBD1 (6 bases). Germline CDR1 reads MNHEY; CDR2 reads SVGAGI. The ends were cut back, 6 bases at V and 3 bases at J, with 12 bases in the middle. The CDR3 totals 14 residues.

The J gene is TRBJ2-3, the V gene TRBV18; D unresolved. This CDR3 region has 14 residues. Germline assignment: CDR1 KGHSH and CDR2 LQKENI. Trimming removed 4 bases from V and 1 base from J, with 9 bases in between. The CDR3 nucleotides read TGTGCCAGCTCACAGCTGCAGGGCACAGATACGCAGTATTTT. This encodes CASSQLQGTDTQYF.

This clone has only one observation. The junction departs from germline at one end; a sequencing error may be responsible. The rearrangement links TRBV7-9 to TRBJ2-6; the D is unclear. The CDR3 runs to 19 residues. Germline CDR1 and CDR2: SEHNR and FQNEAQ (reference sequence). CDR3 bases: TGTTCCAGCAGCTTTCCCCCAAGCGAGCCGATTTCTGGGGCCAACGTCCTGACTTTC. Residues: CSSSFPPSEPISGANVLTF.

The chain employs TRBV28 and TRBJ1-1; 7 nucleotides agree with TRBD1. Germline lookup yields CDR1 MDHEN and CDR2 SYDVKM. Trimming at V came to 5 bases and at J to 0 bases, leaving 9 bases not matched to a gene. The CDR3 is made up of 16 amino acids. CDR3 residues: CASSPWTGSMNTEAFF. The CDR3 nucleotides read TGTGCCAGCAGTCCCTGGACAGGTTCGATGAACACTGAAGCTTTCTTT.

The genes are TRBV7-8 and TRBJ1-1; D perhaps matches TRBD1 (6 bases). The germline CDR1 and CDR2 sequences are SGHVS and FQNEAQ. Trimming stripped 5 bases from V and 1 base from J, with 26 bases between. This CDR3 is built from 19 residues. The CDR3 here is CASSPRWGGARRENTEAFF. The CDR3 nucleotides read TGTGCCAGCAGCCCACGTTGGGGGGGGGCGCGGAGGGAGAACACTGAAGCTTTCTTT.

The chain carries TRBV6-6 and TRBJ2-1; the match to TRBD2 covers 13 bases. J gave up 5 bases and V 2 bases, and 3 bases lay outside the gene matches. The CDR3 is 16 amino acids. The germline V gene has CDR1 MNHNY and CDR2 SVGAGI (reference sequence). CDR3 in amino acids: CASSYPGTSGNNEQFF. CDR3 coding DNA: TGTGCCAGCAGTTACCCCGGGACTAGCGGGAACAATGAGCAGTTCTTC.

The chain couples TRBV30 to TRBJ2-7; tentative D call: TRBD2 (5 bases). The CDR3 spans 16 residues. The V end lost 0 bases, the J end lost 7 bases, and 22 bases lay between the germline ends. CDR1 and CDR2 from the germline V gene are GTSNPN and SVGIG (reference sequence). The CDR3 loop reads CAWSVPCRPLWEEQYF. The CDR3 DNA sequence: TGTGCCTGGAGTGTACCATGCAGACCCCTTTGGGAGGAGCAGTACTTC. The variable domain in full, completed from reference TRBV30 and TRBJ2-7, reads SQTIHQWPATLVQPVGSPLSLECTVEGTSNPNLYWYRQAAGRGLQLLFYSVGIGQISSEVPQNLSASRPQDRQFILSSKKLLLSDSGFYLCAWSVPCRPLWEEQYFGPGTRLTVT.

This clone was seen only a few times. CDR3 coding DNA: TGTGCCATCAGAAGACAGGGGGACTCTGAAGCTTTCTTT. Translating it yields CAIRRQGDSEAFF. V usage is TRBV10-3 and J usage is TRBJ1-1; TRBD1 matches 9 bases. The V gene end was trimmed by 6 bases and the J gene end by 6 bases; junction bases not matched to a gene: 5. Germline V gives CDR1 ENHRY, CDR2 SYGVKD. This CDR3 has 13 amino acids.

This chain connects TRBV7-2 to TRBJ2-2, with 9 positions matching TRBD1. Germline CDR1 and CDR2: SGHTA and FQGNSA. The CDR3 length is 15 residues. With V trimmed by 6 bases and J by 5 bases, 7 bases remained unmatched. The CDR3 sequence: CASRSGTGITGELFF. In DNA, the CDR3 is TGTGCCAGCAGGTCCGGGACAGGGATTACCGGGGAGCTGTTTTTT. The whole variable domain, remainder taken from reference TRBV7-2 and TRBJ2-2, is GAGVSQSPSNKVTEKGKDVELRCDPISGHTALYWYRQSLGQGLEFLIYFQGNSAPDKSGLPSDRFSAERTGGSVSTLTIQRTQQEDSAVYLCASRSGTGITGELFFGEGSRLTVL.

CDR3 in DNA: TGTGCCAGCAGCCAGGGGGTCCTGGATACGCAGTATTTT. Its translation: CASSQGVLDTQYF. The chain recombines TRBV27 with TRBJ2-3; 7 positions match TRBD1. Per germline, CDR1 MNHEY and CDR2 SMNVEV (reference sequence). V gave up 6 bases and J gave up 6 bases; unmatched junction bases: 6. This CDR3 contains 13 residues.

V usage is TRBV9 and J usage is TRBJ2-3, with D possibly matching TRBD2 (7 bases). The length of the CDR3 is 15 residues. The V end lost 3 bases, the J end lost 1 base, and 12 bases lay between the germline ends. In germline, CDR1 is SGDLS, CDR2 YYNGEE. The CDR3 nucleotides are TGTGCCAGCAGCGCCCGGGGGGCCCGCACAGATACGCAGTATTTT. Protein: CASSARGARTDTQYF. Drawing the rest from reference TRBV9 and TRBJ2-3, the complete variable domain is DSGVTQTPKHLITATGQRVTLRCSPRSGDLSVYWYQQSLDQGLQFLIQYYNGEERAKGNILERFSAQQFPDLHSELNLSSLELGDSALYFCASSARGARTDTQYFGPGTRLTVL.

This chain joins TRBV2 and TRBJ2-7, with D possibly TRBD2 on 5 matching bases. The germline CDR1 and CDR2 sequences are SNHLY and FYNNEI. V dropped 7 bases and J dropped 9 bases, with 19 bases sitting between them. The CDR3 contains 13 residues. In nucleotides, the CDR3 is TGTGCCAGCACAAGCGTGGTGAACGAGGGGCAGTACTTC. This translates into CASTSVVNEGQYF. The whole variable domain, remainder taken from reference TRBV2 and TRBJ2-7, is EPEVTQTPSHQVTQMGQEVILRCVPISNHLYFYWYRQILGQKVEFLVSFYNNEISEKSEIFDDQFSVERPDGSNFTLKIRSTKLEDSAMYFCASTSVVNEGQYFGPGTRLTVT.

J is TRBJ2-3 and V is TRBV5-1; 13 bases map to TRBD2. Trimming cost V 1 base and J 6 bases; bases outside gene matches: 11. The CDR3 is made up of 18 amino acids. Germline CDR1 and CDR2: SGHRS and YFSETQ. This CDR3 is CASSLPWTSGGGWDTQYF. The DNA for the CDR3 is TGCGCCAGCAGCTTGCCGTGGACTAGCGGGGGAGGATGGGATACGCAGTATTTT.

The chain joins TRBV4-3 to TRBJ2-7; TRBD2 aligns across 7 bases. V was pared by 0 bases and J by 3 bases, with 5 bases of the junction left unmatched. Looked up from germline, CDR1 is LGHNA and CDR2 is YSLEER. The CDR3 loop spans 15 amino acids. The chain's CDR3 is CASSQDMGGFYEQYF. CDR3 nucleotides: TGCGCCAGCAGCCAAGATATGGGAGGGTTCTACGAGCAGTACTTC.

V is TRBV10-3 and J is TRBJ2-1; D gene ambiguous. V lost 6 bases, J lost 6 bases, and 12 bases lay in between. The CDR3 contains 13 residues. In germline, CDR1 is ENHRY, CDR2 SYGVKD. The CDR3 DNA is TGTGCCATCAGGGAGATTACGGGCAATGAGCAGTTCTTC. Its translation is CAIREITGNEQFF.